This T cell receptor (beta chain) was documented in a study of long-term antiretroviral therapy in people with HIV. At the level of the study: In the earliest collections, sampling predates the 2015 immediate-ART recommendation by about a decade. Findings and caveats of the study: Diversity remained lower than transplant donor controls, even though it increased after ART.

Of note for this clone: The target antigen is unknown.

Treatment locations for all participants with HIV were in the United States. Assay version v3.0 of immunoSEQ was used, and it was run at survey level. Libraries were prepared by immunoSEQ multiplex PCR; TCRdb keeps only in-frame clonotypes and omits some of them. The sample carries approximately 15,000 clones, 75% to 90% recorded once. This CDR3 comprises 14 residues. In germline, CDR1 is LNHDA, CDR2 SQIVND (reference sequence). Trimming left V 7 bases short and J 2 bases short, with 13 bases between. V is TRBV19 and J is TRBJ2-3, with D uncertain. This sequence was found in a man between 18 and 29 years old with HIV. The sample in question was unsorted PBMCs, obtained 0.3 years after starting antiretroviral therapy. In nucleotides, the CDR3 is TGTGCCAGTACCCCCCTCGGACCCACAGATACGCAGTATTTT. Protein: CASTPLGPTDTQYF.